The present T cell receptor (beta chain) was sequenced within a study of early T cells in non-severe SARS-CoV-2 infection. Study as a whole: Sequenced material consisted of bulk RNA (from unsorted whole blood), and chains were unpaired.

V lost 1 base to trimming and J lost 5 bases; unmatched junction nucleotides: 2. Per the germline V gene, CDR1 is LGHDT and CDR2 is YNNKEL (reference sequence). The CDR3 has 15 residues. Individual cDNA molecules carried attached unique molecular identifiers. Each CDR3 protein is one row after TCRdb ran MiXCR on the 5' RACE reads. The sample includes about 35,000 distinct CDR3 sequences, under 8% of them seen just once. This rearrangement joins TRBV3-1 to TRBJ2-2; 9 bases line up with TRBD2. The sequenced sample was whole blood. This clonotype was sampled from an adult who was a healthcare worker with PCR-confirmed SARS-CoV-2 infection or an uninfected control (not recorded which). In nucleotides, the CDR3 is TGTGCCAGCAGCCAAGGTCTAGCGGGGACCGGGGAGCTGTTTTTT. This codes for CASSQGLAGTGELFF.